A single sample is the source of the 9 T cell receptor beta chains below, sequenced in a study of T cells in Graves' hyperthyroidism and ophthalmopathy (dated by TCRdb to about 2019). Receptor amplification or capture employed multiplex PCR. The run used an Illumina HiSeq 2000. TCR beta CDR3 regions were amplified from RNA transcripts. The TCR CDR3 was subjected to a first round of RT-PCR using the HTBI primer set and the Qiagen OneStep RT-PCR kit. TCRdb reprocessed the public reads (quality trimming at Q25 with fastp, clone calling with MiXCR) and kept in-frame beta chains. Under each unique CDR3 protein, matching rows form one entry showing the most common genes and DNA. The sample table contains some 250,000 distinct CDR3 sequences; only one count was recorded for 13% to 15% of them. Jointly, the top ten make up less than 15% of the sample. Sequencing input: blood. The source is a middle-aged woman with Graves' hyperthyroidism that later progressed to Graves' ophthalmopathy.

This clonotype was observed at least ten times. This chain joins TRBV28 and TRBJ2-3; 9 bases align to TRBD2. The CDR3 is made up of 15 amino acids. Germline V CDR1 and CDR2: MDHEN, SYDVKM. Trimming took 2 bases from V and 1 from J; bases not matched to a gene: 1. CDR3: CASSLVAGGTDTQYF. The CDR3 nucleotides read TGTGCCAGCAGTTTAGTAGCGGGAGGCACAGATACGCAGTATTTT.

This CDR3 is CASSLDGAGPTEAFF. The CDR3 bases are TGTGCCAGCAGCTTAGATGGGGCCGGGCCCACTGAAGCTTTCTTT. The rearrangement links TRBV11-2 to TRBJ1-1; D may be TRBD1 (5 bases). V was shortened by 0 bases and J by 4 bases, with 12 bases between the two germline ends. Germline-derived CDR1 and CDR2 are SGHAT and FQNNGV. CDR3 size: 15 residues.

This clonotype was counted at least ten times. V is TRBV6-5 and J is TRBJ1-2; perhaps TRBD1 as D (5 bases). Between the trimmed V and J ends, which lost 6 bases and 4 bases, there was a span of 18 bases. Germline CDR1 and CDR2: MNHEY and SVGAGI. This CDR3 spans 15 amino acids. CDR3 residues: CASRSPGRTVYGYTF. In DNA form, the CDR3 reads TGTGCCAGCAGATCACCAGGGCGAACTGTCTATGGCTACACCTTC.

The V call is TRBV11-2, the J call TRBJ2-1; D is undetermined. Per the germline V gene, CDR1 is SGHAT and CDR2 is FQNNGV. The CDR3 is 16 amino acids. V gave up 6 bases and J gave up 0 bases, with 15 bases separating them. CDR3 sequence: CASRGYRFSSYNEQFF. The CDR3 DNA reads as TGTGCCAGCAGGGGGTATAGGTTTAGCTCCTACAATGAGCAGTTCTTC.

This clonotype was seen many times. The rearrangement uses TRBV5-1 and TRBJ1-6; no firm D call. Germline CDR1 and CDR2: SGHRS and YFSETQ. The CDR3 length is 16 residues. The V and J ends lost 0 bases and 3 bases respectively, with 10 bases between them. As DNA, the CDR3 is TGCGCCAGCAGCTTGGCGGGGAGCCGCTATAATTCACCCCTCCACTTT. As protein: CASSLAGSRYNSPLHF.

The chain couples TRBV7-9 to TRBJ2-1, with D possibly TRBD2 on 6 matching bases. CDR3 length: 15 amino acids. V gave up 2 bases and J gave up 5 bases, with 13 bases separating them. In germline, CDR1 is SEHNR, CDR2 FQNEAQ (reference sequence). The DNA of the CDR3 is TGTGCCAGCAGCTTACGGTTGGGCGGGAACAATGAGCAGTTCTTC. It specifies CASSLRLGGNNEQFF.

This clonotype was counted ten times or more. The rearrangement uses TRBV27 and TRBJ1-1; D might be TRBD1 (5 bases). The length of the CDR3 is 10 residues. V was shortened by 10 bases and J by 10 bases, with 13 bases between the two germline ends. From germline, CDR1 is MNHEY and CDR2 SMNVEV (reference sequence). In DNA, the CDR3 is TGTGCCAACGTACAGGTGGTAGCTTTCTTT. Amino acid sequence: CANVQVVAFF.

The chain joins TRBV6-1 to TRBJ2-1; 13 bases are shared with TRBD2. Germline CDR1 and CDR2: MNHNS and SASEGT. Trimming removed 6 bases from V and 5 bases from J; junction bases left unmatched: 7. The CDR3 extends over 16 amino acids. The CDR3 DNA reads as TGTGCCAGCAGCCCTACAACTAGCGGGAGGGACAATGAGCAGTTCTTC. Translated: CASSPTTSGRDNEQFF.

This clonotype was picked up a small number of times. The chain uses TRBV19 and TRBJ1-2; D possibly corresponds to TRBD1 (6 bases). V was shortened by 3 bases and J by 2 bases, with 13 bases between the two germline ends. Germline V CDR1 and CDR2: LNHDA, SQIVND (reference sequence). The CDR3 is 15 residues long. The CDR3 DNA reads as TGTGCCAGTAGTATTAGCCCCACAGGGAACTATGGCTACACCTTC. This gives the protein CASSISPTGNYGYTF.